This T cell receptor beta chain was sequenced during a study of beta chain features in type 1 diabetes. As concerns this clone: Its antigen is unknown.

About 110 mL of blood, on average, came from one heparinised draw per donor. Purities in excess of 98% were seen in all sorted populations. The germline V gene has CDR1 SGHRS and CDR2 YFSETQ. V lost 3 bases and J lost 4, with 16 bases in between. This CDR3 spans 15 amino acids. The entirety of the isolated RNA underwent reverse transcription, so expressed TCRB transcripts were sequenced. The method was immunoSEQ multiplex PCR; TCRdb's version includes in-frame clones alone and lacks a portion of them. Here the sample spans approximately 160,000 clones, more than 60% being singletons. Findings of the study overall: Junctions at VDJ sites from type 1 diabetes patients had fewer insertions and more deletions. Among patients with Type 1 diabetes, TCRB CDR3s were moderately but significantly shorter in every one of the four CD4+ subsets. Naive, central memory and regulatory TCRB repertoires appeared more similar among patients than healthy donors.

The sequence came from a man younger than 45 with type 1 diabetes. Sequencing input: naive CD4+ T cells from blood. This chain joins TRBV5-1 and TRBJ1-2, with D maybe TRBD1 (6 bases). CDR3 protein: CASSSQQGRSYGYTF. CDR3 sequence (DNA): TGCGCCAGCAGCTCACAACAGGGAAGAAGCTATGGCTACACCTTC.